This T cell receptor beta chain was identified in a study of blood T cell repertoires in COVID-19. About the study: COVID-19 samples collected from the United States, Italy and Spain covered acute and convalescent phases. In each case, the material was cDNA or gDNA derived from T cells, B-cell-depleted T cells, or PBMCs.

In the authors' workflow: Researchers report that nucleated cell counts were estimated from reference gene primer amplification. TCRdb's table, derived via immunoSEQ multiplex PCR, lists solely in-frame clones and lacks some. For V, J and clone size, that table is used; D and trimming come from the DNA. Among about 59,000 clones listed, approximately 79% were seen once. The V end lost 8 bases, the J end lost 4 bases, and 20 bases lay between the germline ends. The germline V gene has CDR1 MGHRA and CDR2 YSYEKL. This CDR3 is built from 15 residues. The specimen was peripheral blood. V and J are TRBV4-1 and TRBJ2-5, with D perhaps matching TRBD2 (6 bases). This sequence originates from a human donor in a cohort sampled during active COVID-19. CDR3 amino acids: CASQRAGLWGETQYF. DNA for the CDR3: TGCGCCAGCCAAAGAGCGGGCCTATGGGGAGAGACCCAGTACTTC.